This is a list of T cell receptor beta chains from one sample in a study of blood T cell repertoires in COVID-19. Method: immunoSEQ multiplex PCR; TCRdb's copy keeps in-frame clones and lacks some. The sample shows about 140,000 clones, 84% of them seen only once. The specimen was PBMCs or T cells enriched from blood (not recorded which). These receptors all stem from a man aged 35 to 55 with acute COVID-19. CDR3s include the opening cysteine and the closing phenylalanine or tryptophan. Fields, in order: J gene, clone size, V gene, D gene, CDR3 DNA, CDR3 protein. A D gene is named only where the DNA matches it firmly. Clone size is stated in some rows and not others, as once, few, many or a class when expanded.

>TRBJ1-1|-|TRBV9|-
TGTGCCAGCAGCCCCCCCGGGGGCACTGAAGCTTTCTTT
CASSPPGGTEAFF
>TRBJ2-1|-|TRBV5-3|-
TGTGCCAGAAGCTTGACTAGAAAGCAGTTCTTC
CARSLTRKQFF
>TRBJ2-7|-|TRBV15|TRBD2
TGTGCCACCAGCAGAGATACTGGCCAGGAAGCGGGGTACGAGCAGTACTTC
CATSRDTGQEAGYEQYF
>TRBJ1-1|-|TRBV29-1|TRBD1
TGCAGCGCACTAGACGGGGACAGGGGTGGTACTGAAGCTTTCTTT
CSALDGDRGGTEAFF
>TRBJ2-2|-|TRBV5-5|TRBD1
TGTGCCAGCAGCTTGTCTGCGACAGGGGGCGCAAAGTTTGCCGGGGAGCTGTTTTTT
CASSLSATGGAKFAGELFF
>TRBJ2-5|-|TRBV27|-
TGTGCCAGCAGTGGGCGGGCGGAAGAGACCCAGTACTTC
CASSGRAEETQYF
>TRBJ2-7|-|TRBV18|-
TGTGCCAGCTCACAGGACAGAGACAACTACGAGCAGTACTTC
CASSQDRDNYEQYF
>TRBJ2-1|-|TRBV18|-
TGTGCCAGCTCACCAGTCAGGGGCTCCGACAATGAGCAGTTCTTC
CASSPVRGSDNEQFF
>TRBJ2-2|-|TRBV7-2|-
TGTGCCAGCAGCTTAATAATCTCTAGGCCCGGGGAGCTGTTTTTT
CASSLIISRPGELFF
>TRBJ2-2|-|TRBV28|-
TGTGCCAGCAGTAAAACCCGGACAGACAGGAACACCGGGGAGCTGTTTTTT
CASSKTRTDRNTGELFF
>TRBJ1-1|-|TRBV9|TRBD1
TGTGCCAGCAGCGGAGGGACAGGGGGGAGAACTGAAGCTTTCTTT
CASSGGTGGRTEAFF
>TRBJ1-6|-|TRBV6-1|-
TGTGCCAGCAGTGCGACAGAAAACTCCTATAATTCACCCCTCCACTTT
CASSATENSYNSPLHF
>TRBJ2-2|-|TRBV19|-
TGTGCCAGTTCCGTCAGGCCGAACACCGGGGAGCTGTTTTTT
CASSVRPNTGELFF
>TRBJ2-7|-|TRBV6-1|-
TGTGCCAGCAGTGAAGCGGGGTCGGGGTTTTACGAGCAGTACTTC
CASSEAGSGFYEQYF
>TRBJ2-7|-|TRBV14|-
TGTGCCAGCAGCCAGGCGTCGGGGACACCGACCTACGAGCAGTACTTC
CASSQASGTPTYEQYF
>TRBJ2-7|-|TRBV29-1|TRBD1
TGCAGCGTCCGCTCCGGGACAGGAGGGGGAGAGCAGTACTTC
CSVRSGTGGGEQYF
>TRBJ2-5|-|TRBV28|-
TGTGCCAGCAGTAAACAGGCTATCCAAGAGACCCAGTACTTC
CASSKQAIQETQYF
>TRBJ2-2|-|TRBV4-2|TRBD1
TGTGCCAGCAGCCAAGGGGAGGACAGGGGAACCGGGGAGCTGTTTTTT
CASSQGEDRGTGELFF
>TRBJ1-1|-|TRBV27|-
TGTGCCAGCACCAAGGGAGGGATTCCGAACACTGAAGCTTTCTTT
CASTKGGIPNTEAFF
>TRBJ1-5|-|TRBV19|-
TGTGCCAGTAGAACGGGCCACTCGGGGAGCAATCAGCCCCAGCATTTT
CASRTGHSGSNQPQHF
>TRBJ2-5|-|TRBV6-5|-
TGTGCCAGCAGTTACAGGGGGGAGACCCAGTACTTC
CASSYRGETQYF
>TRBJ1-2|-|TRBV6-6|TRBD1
TGTGCCAGCAGTTACTCGTCAGGGGGCTATGGCTACACCTTC
CASSYSSGGYGYTF
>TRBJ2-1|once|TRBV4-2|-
TGTGCCAGCAGCCTTGGGGGGTCAAATGAGCAGTTCTTC
CASSLGGSNEQFF
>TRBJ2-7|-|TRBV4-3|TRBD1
TGCGCCAGCAGCCAAGCCTTTACAGGGGGCGCCTCCTACGAGCAGTACTTC
CASSQAFTGGASYEQYF
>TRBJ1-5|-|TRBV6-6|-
TGTGCCAGCGTAACAGGGCCTAGCAATCAGCCCCAGCATTTT
CASVTGPSNQPQHF
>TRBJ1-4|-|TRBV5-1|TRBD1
TGCGCCAGCAGCTTGGACACGACAGGGGGTAATGAAAAACTGTTTTTT
CASSLDTTGGNEKLFF